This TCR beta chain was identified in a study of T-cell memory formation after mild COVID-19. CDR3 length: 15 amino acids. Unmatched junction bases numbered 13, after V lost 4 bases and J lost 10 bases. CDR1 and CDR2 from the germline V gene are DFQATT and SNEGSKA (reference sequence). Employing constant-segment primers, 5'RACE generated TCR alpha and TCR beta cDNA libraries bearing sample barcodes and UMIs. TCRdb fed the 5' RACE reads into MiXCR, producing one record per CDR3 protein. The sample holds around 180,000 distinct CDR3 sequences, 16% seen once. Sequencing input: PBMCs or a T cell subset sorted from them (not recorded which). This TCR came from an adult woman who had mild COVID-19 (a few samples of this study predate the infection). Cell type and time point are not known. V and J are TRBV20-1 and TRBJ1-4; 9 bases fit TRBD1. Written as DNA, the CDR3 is TGCAGTGCTATTCTACCGGGACAGGGAGACGGAAAACTGTTTTTT. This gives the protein CSAILPGQGDGKLFF.